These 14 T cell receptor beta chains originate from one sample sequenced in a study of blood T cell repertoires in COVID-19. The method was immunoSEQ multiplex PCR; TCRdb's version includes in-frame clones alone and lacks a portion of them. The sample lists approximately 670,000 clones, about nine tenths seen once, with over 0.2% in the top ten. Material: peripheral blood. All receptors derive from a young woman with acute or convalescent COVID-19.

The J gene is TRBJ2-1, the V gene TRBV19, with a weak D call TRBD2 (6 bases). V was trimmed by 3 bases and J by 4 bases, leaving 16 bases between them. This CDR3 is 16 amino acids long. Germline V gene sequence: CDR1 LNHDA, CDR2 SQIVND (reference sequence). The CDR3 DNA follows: TGTGCCAGTAGTATCTTCGGCGGGGACCAGTACAATGAGCAGTTCTTC. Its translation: CASSIFGGDQYNEQFF.

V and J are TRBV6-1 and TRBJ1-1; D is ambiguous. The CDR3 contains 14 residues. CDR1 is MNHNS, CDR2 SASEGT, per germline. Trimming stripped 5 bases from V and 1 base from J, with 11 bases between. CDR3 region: CASSYSGKNTEAFF. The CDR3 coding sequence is TGTGCCAGCAGTTATTCGGGGAAGAACACTGAAGCTTTCTTT.

CDR3 nucleotide sequence: TGCAGTGCTACTGACAGGGGCACTGAAGCTTTCTTT. This sequence encodes CSATDRGTEAFF. The chain is built from TRBV20-1 and TRBJ1-1; TRBD1 agrees at 8 bases. V lost 4 bases, J lost 4 bases, and 2 bases stayed unmatched. Germline CDR1 reads DFQATT; CDR2 reads SNEGSKA (reference sequence). The CDR3 consists of 12 residues.

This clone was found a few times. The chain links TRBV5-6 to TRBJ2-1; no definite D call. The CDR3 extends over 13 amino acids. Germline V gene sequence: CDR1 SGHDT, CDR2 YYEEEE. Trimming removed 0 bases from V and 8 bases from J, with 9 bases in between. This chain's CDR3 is CASSLAVTDEQFF. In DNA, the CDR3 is TGTGCCAGCAGCTTGGCCGTGACTGATGAGCAGTTCTTC.

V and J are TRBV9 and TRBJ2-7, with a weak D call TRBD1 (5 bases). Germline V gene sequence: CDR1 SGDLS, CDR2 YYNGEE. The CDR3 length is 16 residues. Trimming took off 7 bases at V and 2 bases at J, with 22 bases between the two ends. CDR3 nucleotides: TGTGCCAGCCCCACGGATAGGGGTCCATTTGCCTACGAGCAGTACTTC. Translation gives CASPTDRGPFAYEQYF.

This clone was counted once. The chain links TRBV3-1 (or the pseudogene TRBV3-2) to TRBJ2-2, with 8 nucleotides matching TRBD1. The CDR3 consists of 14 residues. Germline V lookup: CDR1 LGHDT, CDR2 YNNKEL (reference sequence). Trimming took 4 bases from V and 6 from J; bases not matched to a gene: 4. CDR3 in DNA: TGTGCCAGCAGCCTGACAGGGGCGGCCGGGGAGCTGTTTTTT. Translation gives CASSLTGAAGELFF.

DNA for the CDR3: TGTGCCAGCAGCTTAGCATGGGGGCAGGGGGCAGGGGAGCAGTACTTC. It yields the protein CASSLAWGQGAGEQYF. This chain uses TRBV14 with TRBJ2-7; 8 bases map to TRBD1. V lost 5 bases, J lost 7 bases, and 16 bases stayed unmatched. This CDR3 spans 16 amino acids. Germline V lookup: CDR1 SGHDN, CDR2 FVKESK.

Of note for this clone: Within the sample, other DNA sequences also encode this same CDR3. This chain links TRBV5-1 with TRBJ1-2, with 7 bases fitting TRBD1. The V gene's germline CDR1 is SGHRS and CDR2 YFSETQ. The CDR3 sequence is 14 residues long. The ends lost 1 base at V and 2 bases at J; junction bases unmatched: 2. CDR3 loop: CASSLTTGNYGYTF. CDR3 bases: TGCGCCAGCAGCTTGACGACAGGGAACTATGGCTACACCTTC.

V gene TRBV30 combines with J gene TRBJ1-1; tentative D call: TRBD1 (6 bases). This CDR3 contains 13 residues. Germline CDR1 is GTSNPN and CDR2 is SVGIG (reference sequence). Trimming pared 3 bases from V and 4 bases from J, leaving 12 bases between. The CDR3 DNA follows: TGTGCCTGGAGCCTACAGGGTACCACTGAAGCTTTCTTT. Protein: CAWSLQGTTEAFF.

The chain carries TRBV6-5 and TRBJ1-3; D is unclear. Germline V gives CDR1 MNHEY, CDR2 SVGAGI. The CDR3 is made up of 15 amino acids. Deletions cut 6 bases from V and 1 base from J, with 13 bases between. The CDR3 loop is CASRSQAVSGNTIYF. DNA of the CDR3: TGTGCCAGCAGGAGCCAAGCGGTTTCTGGAAACACCATATATTTT.

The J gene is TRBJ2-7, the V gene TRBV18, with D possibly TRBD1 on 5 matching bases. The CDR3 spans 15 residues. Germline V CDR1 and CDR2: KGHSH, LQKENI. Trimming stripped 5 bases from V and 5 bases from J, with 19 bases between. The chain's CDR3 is CASSTLRVPGHEQYF. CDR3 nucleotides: TGTGCCAGCTCAACCCTCCGGGTCCCAGGGCACGAGCAGTACTTC.

The CDR3: CASSPGSSGGTSYNEQFF. The CDR3 coding sequence is TGTGCCAGCTCTCCGGGGTCTAGCGGGGGTACCTCCTACAATGAGCAGTTCTTC. This chain joins TRBV18 and TRBJ2-1; TRBD2 aligns across 10 bases. Trimming at V came to 6 bases and at J to 0 bases, leaving 11 bases not matched to a gene. Germline-derived CDR1 and CDR2 are KGHSH and LQKENI. The CDR3 is 18 amino acids.

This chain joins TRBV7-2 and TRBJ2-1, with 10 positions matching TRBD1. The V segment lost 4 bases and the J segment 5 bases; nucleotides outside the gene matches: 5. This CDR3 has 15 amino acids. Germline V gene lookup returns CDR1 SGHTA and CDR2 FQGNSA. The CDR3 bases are TGTGCCAGCAGCTCGCGGGACAGGGGAAACAATGAGCAGTTCTTC. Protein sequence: CASSSRDRGNNEQFF.

Written as DNA, the CDR3 is TGTGCCAGCAGCCCCGCAGGGCGAATGAACACTGAAGCTTTCTTT. Translation: CASSPAGRMNTEAFF. This chain links TRBV11-2 with TRBJ1-1, with a possible D match to TRBD1 (5 bases). Per germline, CDR1 SGHAT and CDR2 FQNNGV. V was cut by 5 bases and J by 0 bases, with 13 bases left in between. CDR3 length equals 15 residues.